This T cell receptor beta chain was sequenced during a study of blood T cell repertoires in COVID-19. The overall study: Acute-phase and convalescent COVID-19 samples originated in the United States, Italy and Spain. Sources were T cells, B-cell-depleted T cells, or PBMCs; the material itself was cDNA or gDNA.

Assignment of participants to cohorts was predicated upon participant-reported clinical history. Original methodology: It was from reference gene primer amplification that nucleated cell counts were estimated. Method: immunoSEQ multiplex PCR; TCRdb's copy keeps in-frame clones and lacks some. V, J and clone size were drawn from that table, and D and trimming were deduced from the DNA. This sample has about 160,000 clones; about 85% occur once, and the top ten carry approximately 5.1%. With 0 bases clipped from V and 10 bases from J, the junction kept 5 bases outside the gene matches. CDR3 length: 14 residues. From germline, CDR1 is LGHDT and CDR2 YNNKEL (reference sequence).

The sequence was collected from a woman aged 40 to 50 with acute COVID-19. The V and J genes are TRBV3-1 (or the pseudogene TRBV3-2) and TRBJ2-1; 8 nucleotides match TRBD2. Sequenced input: PBMCs or T cells enriched from blood (not recorded which). As DNA, the CDR3 is TGTGCCAGCAGCCAAGATGCCACTAGCGGAGAGCAGTTCTTC. Its protein is CASSQDATSGEQFF.